The present T cell receptor beta chain was sequenced within a study of control samples from healthy donors and cancer patients. The protocol was immunoSEQ multiplex PCR, while the TCRdb copy is restricted to in-frame clones and leaves out a portion. The repertoire holds 120,000 to 150,000 clones, with approximately 88% as singletons. The CDR3 runs to 13 residues. From germline, CDR1 is SGHTA and CDR2 FQGTGA. Trimming cost V 5 bases and J 6 bases, with 12 bases left between them. The source material was blood. The TCR was taken from a man between 25 and 39 years old in good health. This chain links TRBV7-3 with TRBJ2-3, with a possible D match to TRBD2 (5 bases). The CDR3 nucleotides are TGTGCCAGCAGCCTCTATAGGGAGGATACGCAGTATTTT. Translation: CASSLYREDTQYF. The variable domain in full, completed from reference TRBV7-3 and TRBJ2-3, reads GAGVSQTPSNKVTEKGKYVELRCDPISGHTALYWYRQSLGQGPEFLIYFQGTGAADDSGLPNDRFFAVRPEGSVSTLKIQRTERGDSAVYLCASSLYREDTQYFGPGTRLTVL.